These T cell receptor beta chains were read from a single sample in a study of blood T cell repertoires in COVID-19. Sequencing used immunoSEQ multiplex PCR; TCRdb keeps in-frame clones, though not all of them. This sample has some 130,000 clones, with 70% to 80% found just once. Sequencing was performed on peripheral blood. The receptors were gathered from a man aged 55 to 69 who had recovered from COVID-19. Both conserved end residues are trimmed from each CDR3. Each record gives: V gene, CDR3 protein.

v_call: TRBV3-1/TRBV3-2
cdr3_aa: ASSQVAGPDNSPLH

v_call: TRBV4-1
cdr3_aa: ASSLREAFSYEQY

v_call: TRBV4-2
cdr3_aa: ASSLIQGQNEKLF

v_call: TRBV4-3
cdr3_aa: ASSQEVNANSPLH

v_call: TRBV14
cdr3_aa: ASSPLTGRNTGELF

v_call: TRBV7-2
cdr3_aa: ASSTGVANTEAF

v_call: TRBV19
cdr3_aa: ASSRGQTNEKLF

v_call: TRBV19
cdr3_aa: ASSIEGRGGRQPQH

v_call: TRBV11-2
cdr3_aa: ASSWRGAGGQQF

v_call: TRBV29-1
cdr3_aa: SVDGTGGTEAF

v_call: TRBV28
cdr3_aa: ASGQGPQETQY

v_call: TRBV10-3
cdr3_aa: AISESGQGSYEQY

v_call: TRBV2
cdr3_aa: ASSGGTGDTDTQY

v_call: TRBV6-1
cdr3_aa: ASSAALTGMDQETQY

v_call: TRBV6-5
cdr3_aa: ASSNSGHPQETQY

v_call: TRBV21-1
cdr3_aa: ASRFRDRDAPDNIQY

v_call: TRBV6-5
cdr3_aa: ASSYRGQGVDTQY

v_call: TRBV9
cdr3_aa: ASSAGQGRTEAF

v_call: TRBV29-1
cdr3_aa: SVAGTVHTEAF

v_call: TRBV12-3/TRBV12-4
cdr3_aa: ASRGVLDGPQH

v_call: TRBV3-1/TRBV3-2
cdr3_aa: ASQPGTSGLETQY

v_call: TRBV28
cdr3_aa: ASSLIGTGNVGELF

v_call: TRBV19
cdr3_aa: ATRTGSLGEQY

v_call: TRBV6-5
cdr3_aa: ASTAGQGGYEQY

v_call: TRBV6-2/TRBV6-3
cdr3_aa: ASSFGQVYYSNQPQH

v_call: TRBV6-5
cdr3_aa: ASSYGRGRNQPQH

v_call: TRBV30
cdr3_aa: AWSVSAGDLYEQY

v_call: TRBV30
cdr3_aa: AWSVEEGNTIY

v_call: TRBV30
cdr3_aa: AWTRVGLASEQY

v_call: TRBV19
cdr3_aa: AISPGQGDRKLF

v_call: TRBV6-2/TRBV6-3
cdr3_aa: ASSYWGGTGANVLT

v_call: TRBV5-1
cdr3_aa: ASSPDFGLSKNIQY

v_call: TRBV3-1/TRBV3-2
cdr3_aa: ASSQGSRQGIGSPLH

v_call: TRBV28
cdr3_aa: ASSFQGSGYT

v_call: TRBV6-5
cdr3_aa: ASSYSDKEKLF

v_call: TRBV6-5
cdr3_aa: ASRPSGQETQY

v_call: TRBV18
cdr3_aa: ASSPGLAGEDEQF

v_call: TRBV28
cdr3_aa: AGLGARDYGYT

v_call: TRBV5-1
cdr3_aa: ASSQDRGSPF

v_call: TRBV19
cdr3_aa: ASTHGGGGNSSGANVLT

v_call: TRBV9
cdr3_aa: ASSVAGDFQETQY

v_call: TRBV6-1
cdr3_aa: ASSEVVAGKTQY

v_call: TRBV4-3
cdr3_aa: ASSQEGRGHANYGYT

v_call: TRBV7-9
cdr3_aa: ASSATSTEAF

v_call: TRBV5-4
cdr3_aa: ASSRLGNEQF

v_call: TRBV5-1
cdr3_aa: ASSPGTSSNQPQH

v_call: TRBV19
cdr3_aa: ASSTSTGGVYEQY

v_call: TRBV4-3
cdr3_aa: ASSHGGTNTEAF

v_call: TRBV7-9
cdr3_aa: ASSIRGGNTEAF

v_call: TRBV19
cdr3_aa: ASSRQGGSYEQY

v_call: TRBV5-1
cdr3_aa: ASSSAGSTGELF

v_call: TRBV27
cdr3_aa: ASSLRAGEETQY

v_call: TRBV5-1
cdr3_aa: ASSLWPSNQPQH

v_call: TRBV14
cdr3_aa: ASSQDDAIWAETQY